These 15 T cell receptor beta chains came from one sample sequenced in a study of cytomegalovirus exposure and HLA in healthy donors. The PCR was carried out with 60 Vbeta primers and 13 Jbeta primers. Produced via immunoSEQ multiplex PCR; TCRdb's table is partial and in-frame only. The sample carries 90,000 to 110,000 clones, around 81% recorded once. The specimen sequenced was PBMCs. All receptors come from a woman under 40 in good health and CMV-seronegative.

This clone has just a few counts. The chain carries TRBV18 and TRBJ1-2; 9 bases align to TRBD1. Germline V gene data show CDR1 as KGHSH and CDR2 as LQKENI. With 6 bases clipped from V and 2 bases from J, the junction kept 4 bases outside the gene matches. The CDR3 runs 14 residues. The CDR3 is CASSGDRANYGYTF. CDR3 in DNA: TGTGCCAGCTCCGGGGACAGGGCCAACTATGGCTACACCTTC.

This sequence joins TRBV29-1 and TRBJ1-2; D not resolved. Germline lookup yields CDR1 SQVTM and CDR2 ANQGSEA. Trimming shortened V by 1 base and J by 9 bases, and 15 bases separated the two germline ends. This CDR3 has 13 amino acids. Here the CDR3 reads CSVEGASMVSYTF. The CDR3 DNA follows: TGCAGCGTTGAAGGAGCTTCTATGGTTAGCTACACCTTC.

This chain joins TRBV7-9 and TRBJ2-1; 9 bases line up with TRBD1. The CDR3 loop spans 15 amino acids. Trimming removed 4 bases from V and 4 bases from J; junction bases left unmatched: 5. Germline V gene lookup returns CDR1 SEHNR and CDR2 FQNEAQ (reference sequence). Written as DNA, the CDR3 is TGTGCCAGCAGCTCGGCCGGGACAGGGTACAATGAGCAGTTCTTC. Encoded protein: CASSSAGTGYNEQFF.

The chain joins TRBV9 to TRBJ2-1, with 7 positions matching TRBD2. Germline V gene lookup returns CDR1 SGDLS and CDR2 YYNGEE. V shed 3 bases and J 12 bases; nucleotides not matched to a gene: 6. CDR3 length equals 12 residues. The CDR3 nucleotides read TGTGCCAGCAGCGGGGAGAGCGGGATGCAGTTCTTC. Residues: CASSGESGMQFF. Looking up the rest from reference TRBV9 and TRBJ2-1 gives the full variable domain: DSGVTQTPKHLITATGQRVTLRCSPRSGDLSVYWYQQSLDQGLQFLIQYYNGEERAKGNILERFSAQQFPDLHSELNLSSLELGDSALYFCASSGESGMQFFGPGTRLTVL.

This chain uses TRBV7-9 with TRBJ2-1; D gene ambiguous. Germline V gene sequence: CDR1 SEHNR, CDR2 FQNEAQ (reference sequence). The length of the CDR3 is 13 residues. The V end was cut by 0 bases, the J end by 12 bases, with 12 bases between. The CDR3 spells CASSLANTIWQFF. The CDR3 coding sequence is TGTGCCAGCAGCTTAGCTAATACTATTTGGCAGTTCTTC.

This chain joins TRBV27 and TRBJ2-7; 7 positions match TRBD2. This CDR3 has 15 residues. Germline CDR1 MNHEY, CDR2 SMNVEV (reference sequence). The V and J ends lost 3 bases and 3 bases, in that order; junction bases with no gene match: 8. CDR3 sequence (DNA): TGTGCCAGCAGTTTTGCGACTAGCTCATACTACGAGCAGTACTTC. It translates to CASSFATSSYYEQYF.

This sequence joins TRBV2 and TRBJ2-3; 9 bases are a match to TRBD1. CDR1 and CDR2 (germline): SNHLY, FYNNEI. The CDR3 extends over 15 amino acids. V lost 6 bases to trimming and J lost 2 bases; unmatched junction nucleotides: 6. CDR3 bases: TGTGCCAGCAGATTACGGACAGGGGACACAGATACGCAGTATTTT. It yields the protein CASRLRTGDTDTQYF.

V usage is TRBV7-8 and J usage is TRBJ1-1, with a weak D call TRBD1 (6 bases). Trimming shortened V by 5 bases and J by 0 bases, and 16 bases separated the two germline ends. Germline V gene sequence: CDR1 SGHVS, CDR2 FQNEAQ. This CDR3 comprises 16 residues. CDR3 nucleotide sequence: TGTGCCAGCAGCCGCCGGGACACCAACATGAACACTGAAGCTTTCTTT. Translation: CASSRRDTNMNTEAFF.

The CDR3 protein is CASSLTRTGLQDEQFF. The DNA of the CDR3 is TGCGCCAGCAGCTTAACAAGGACAGGGCTGCAGGATGAGCAGTTCTTC. The chain is built from TRBV5-1 and TRBJ2-1; TRBD1 aligns across 8 bases. Germline values: CDR1 SGHRS, CDR2 YFSETQ. This CDR3 spans 16 amino acids. Germline trimming cut 2 bases from V and 8 bases from J; bases unmatched to any gene: 12.

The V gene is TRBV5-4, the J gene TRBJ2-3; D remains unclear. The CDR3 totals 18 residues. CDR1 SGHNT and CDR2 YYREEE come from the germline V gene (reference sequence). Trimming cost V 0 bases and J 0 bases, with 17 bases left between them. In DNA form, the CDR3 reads TGTGCCAGCAGCTTGGCTATACCTAGTTTGGTTAGCACAGATACGCAGTATTTT. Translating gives CASSLAIPSLVSTDTQYF.

CDR3 DNA: TGTGCCAGCACTCCCCGGGATTCGGCCTACACTGAAGCTTTCTTT. Amino acid sequence: CASTPRDSAYTEAFF. The gene calls are TRBV27 and TRBJ1-1; D is unclear. The V end lost 7 bases, the J end lost 3 bases, and 18 bases lay between the germline ends. CDR1 and CDR2 from the germline V gene are MNHEY and SMNVEV (reference sequence). The CDR3 is 15 residues long.

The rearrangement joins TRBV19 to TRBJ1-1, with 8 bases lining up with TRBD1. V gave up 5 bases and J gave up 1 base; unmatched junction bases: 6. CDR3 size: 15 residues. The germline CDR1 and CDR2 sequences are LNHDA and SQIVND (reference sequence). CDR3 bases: TGTGCCAGTAGTCCCCGCGGACAGGGGAACACTGAAGCTTTCTTT. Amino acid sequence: CASSPRGQGNTEAFF. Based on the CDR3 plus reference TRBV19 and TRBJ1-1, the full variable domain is DGGITQSPKYLFRKEGQNVTLSCEQNLNHDAMYWYRQDPGQGLRLIYYSQIVNDFQKGDIAEGYSVSREKKESFPLTVTSAQKNPTAFYLCASSPRGQGNTEAFFGQGTRLTVV.

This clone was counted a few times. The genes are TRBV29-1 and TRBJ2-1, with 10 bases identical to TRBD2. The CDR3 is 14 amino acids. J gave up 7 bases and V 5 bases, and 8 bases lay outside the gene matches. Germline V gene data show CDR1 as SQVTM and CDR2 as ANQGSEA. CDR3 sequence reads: CSVTLAGVGNEQFF. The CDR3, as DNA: TGCAGCGTTACTCTAGCGGGAGTGGGGAATGAGCAGTTCTTC.

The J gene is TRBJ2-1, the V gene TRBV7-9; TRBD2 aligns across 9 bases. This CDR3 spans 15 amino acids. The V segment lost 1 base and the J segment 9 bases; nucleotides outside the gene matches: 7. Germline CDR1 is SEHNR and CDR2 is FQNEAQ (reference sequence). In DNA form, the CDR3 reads TGTGCCAGCAGCTTAGACGGTTCTAGCGGGACTGAGCAGTTCTTC. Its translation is CASSLDGSSGTEQFF.

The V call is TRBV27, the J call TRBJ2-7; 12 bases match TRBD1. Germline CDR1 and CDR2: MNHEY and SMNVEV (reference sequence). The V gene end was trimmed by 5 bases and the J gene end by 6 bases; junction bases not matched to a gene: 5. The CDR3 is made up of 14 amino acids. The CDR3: CASSDRDRGREQYF. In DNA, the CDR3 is TGTGCCAGCAGTGACCGGGACAGGGGGCGCGAGCAGTACTTC.